The 25 T cell receptor beta chains given below trace back to one sample, sequenced in a study of cytomegalovirus exposure and HLA in healthy donors. Use of 60 Vbeta and 13 Jbeta primers characterized the PCR. Assay: immunoSEQ multiplex PCR; the TCRdb copy retains only in-frame clones and omits some. Seen here are about 88,000 clones, approximately 90% observed once, and the top ten hold roughly 2.2%. Sequencing was done on a sample of PBMCs. The source of these receptors is a young man in good health and CMV-seronegative.

The V gene is TRBV5-1, the J gene TRBJ2-7, with a possible D match to TRBD1 (5 bases). Germline V CDR1 and CDR2: SGHRS, YFSETQ. V lost 0 bases and J lost 6, with 16 bases in between. This CDR3 is 15 amino acids long. The CDR3 reads CASSLVGGQGGEQYF. For the CDR3, the DNA is TGCGCCAGCAGCTTGGTTGGTGGGCAGGGCGGCGAGCAGTACTTC.

This clone was counted between two and nine times. The chain employs TRBV7-3 and TRBJ1-2; 10 nucleotides line up with TRBD1. This CDR3 region has 16 residues. After removal of 0 bases from V and 7 bases from J, the junction contained 8 bases not matched to a gene. In germline, CDR1 is SGHTA, CDR2 FQGTGA. As DNA, the CDR3 is TGTGCCAGCAGCTTAACACGGGGACAGGGGATGAGTGGCTACACCTTC. Protein: CASSLTRGQGMSGYTF.

The chain combines TRBV28 with TRBJ2-3; D gene unclear. CDR1 and CDR2 (germline): MDHEN, SYDVKM. This CDR3 region has 15 residues. The V end lost 4 bases, the J end lost 8 bases, and 19 bases lay between the germline ends. CDR3 residues: CASSSQKRQLGTQYF. Written as DNA, the CDR3 is TGTGCCAGCAGTTCCCAAAAACGCCAGCTAGGTACGCAGTATTTT. The full variable domain, rest sourced from reference TRBV28 and TRBJ2-3, is DVKVTQSSRYLVKRTGEKVFLECVQDMDHENMFWYRQDPGLGLRLIYFSYDVKMKEKGDIPEGYSVSREKKERFSLILESASTNQTSMYLCASSSQKRQLGTQYFGPGTRLTVL.

V usage is TRBV29-1 and J usage is TRBJ1-1, with 8 positions matching TRBD1. V was pared by 7 bases and J by 4 bases, with 5 bases of the junction left unmatched. The V gene's germline CDR1 is SQVTM and CDR2 ANQGSEA. The CDR3 totals 12 residues. The CDR3 DNA follows: TGCAGCGGAGACAGGGGCGGCACTGAAGCTTTCTTT. This sequence encodes CSGDRGGTEAFF.

The chain joins TRBV5-5 to TRBJ2-2; TRBD1 might be the D (5 bases). V shed 1 base and J shed 2 bases, with 12 bases lying between them. There are 16 residues in the CDR3. Germline lookup yields CDR1 SGHKS and CDR2 YYEKEE (reference sequence). The CDR3 region has the DNA TGTGCCAGCAGCTTGAGGCAGGGTCGTAACACCGGGGAGCTGTTTTTT. Translating gives CASSLRQGRNTGELFF. Combining the CDR3 with reference TRBV5-5 and TRBJ2-2 gives the whole variable domain DAGVTQSPTHLIKTRGQQVTLRCSPISGHKSVSWYQQVLGQGPQFIFQYYEKEERGRGNFPDRFSARQFPNYSSELNVNALLLGDSALYLCASSLRQGRNTGELFFGEGSRLTVL.

The chain couples TRBV13 to TRBJ2-7; 9 bases fit TRBD1. CDR3 length: 14 amino acids. Trimming at V came to 2 bases and at J to 5 bases, leaving 4 bases not matched to a gene. The germline CDR1 and CDR2 sequences are PRHDT and FYEKMQ (reference sequence). The CDR3 is CASSLMNRGHEQYF. The CDR3 DNA is TGTGCCAGCAGCTTAATGAACAGGGGGCACGAGCAGTACTTC.

This clone was seen a single time. The CDR3 loop is CASSQGGGAGQTQYF. CDR3 DNA: TGCGCCAGCAGCCAAGGTGGGGGGGCGGGACAGACCCAGTACTTC. The chain carries TRBV4-1 and TRBJ2-5; possible D gene TRBD2, 7 bases. Germline V lookup: CDR1 MGHRA, CDR2 YSYEKL. The CDR3 loop spans 15 amino acids. Trimming took 1 base from V and 6 from J, leaving 15 bases between them.

The chain has TRBV10-3 and TRBJ2-3, with TRBD2 identical over 8 bases. The J segment lost 6 bases and the V segment lost 3 bases, leaving 8 bases of the junction unmatched. Germline values: CDR1 ENHRY, CDR2 SYGVKD. This CDR3 contains 15 residues. CDR3 sequence (DNA): TGTGCCATCAGTGATTTTGCGGGAGGTACGGATACGCAGTATTTT. This codes for CAISDFAGGTDTQYF.

In the case of this clone: This sample includes further DNA sequences coding for the same CDR3. CDR3 bases: TGTGCCAGCTCACCTGGACAATTATACAATGAGCAGTTCTTC. It yields the protein CASSPGQLYNEQFF. The chain combines TRBV18 with TRBJ2-1, with D possibly TRBD1 on 5 matching bases. The CDR3 length is 14 residues. Germline CDR1 reads KGHSH; CDR2 reads LQKENI. The V end lost 3 bases, the J end lost 4 bases, and 10 bases lay between the germline ends.

V gene TRBV6-1 combines with J gene TRBJ2-3; 8 positions match TRBD1. This CDR3 contains 17 residues. After removal of 4 bases from V and 1 base from J, the junction contained 10 bases not matched to a gene. The germline V gene encodes CDR1 MNHNS and CDR2 SASEGT. Written as DNA, the CDR3 is TGTGCCAGCAGTGGTGACCAGGGGGCGATCCGCACAGATACGCAGTATTTT. Its protein is CASSGDQGAIRTDTQYF.

The V call is TRBV5-5, the J call TRBJ2-7; 8 nucleotides agree with TRBD2. Germline CDR1 is SGHKS and CDR2 is YYEKEE (reference sequence). There are 15 residues in the CDR3. The J segment lost 2 bases and the V segment lost 2 bases, leaving 6 bases of the junction unmatched. The CDR3 loop is CASSFSSGRTYEQYF. In DNA form, the CDR3 reads TGTGCCAGCAGCTTTTCAAGCGGGAGAACCTACGAGCAGTACTTC.

The chain is built from TRBV7-8 and TRBJ2-2, with 7 nucleotides matching TRBD2. Looked up from germline, CDR1 is SGHVS and CDR2 is FQNEAQ. The CDR3 spans 15 residues. V was pared by 3 bases and J by 4 bases, with 5 bases of the junction left unmatched. The CDR3, as DNA: TGTGCCAGCAGCTTGAAAACGGGGGGCACCGGGGAGCTGTTTTTT. Residues: CASSLKTGGTGELFF.

The chain has TRBV13 and TRBJ1-1; a weak D match, TRBD1 (5 bases). CDR1 is PRHDT, CDR2 FYEKMQ, per germline (reference sequence). The CDR3 consists of 13 residues. Trimming took 0 bases from V and 11 from J, leaving 13 bases between them. CDR3: CASSLGQGVYAFF. In DNA, the CDR3 is TGTGCCAGCAGCTTAGGCCAAGGGGTTTACGCTTTCTTT.

The rearrangement links TRBV7-8 to TRBJ2-7; 9 bases line up with TRBD2. The CDR3 sequence is 15 residues long. CDR1 is SGHVS, CDR2 FQNEAQ, per germline. Trimming cost V 5 bases and J 2 bases; bases outside gene matches: 7. The CDR3 sequence is CASSQRGLAPYEQYF. CDR3 in DNA: TGTGCCAGCAGCCAAAGGGGACTAGCTCCCTACGAGCAGTACTTC.

This rearrangement joins TRBV2 to TRBJ1-4, with no clear D. Trimming cost V 6 bases and J 1 base, with 12 bases left between them. Germline V gene lookup returns CDR1 SNHLY and CDR2 FYNNEI. The CDR3 has 15 residues. The CDR3 nucleotides read TGTGCCAGCAGGGCGAGGCGGGGAACTAATGAAAAACTGTTTTTT. Translated, it gives CASRARRGTNEKLFF.

The chain carries TRBV5-1 and TRBJ2-2; 10 bases fit TRBD1. The CDR3 runs 14 residues. J lost 7 bases, V lost 4 bases, and 4 bases had no gene match. Germline V gives CDR1 SGHRS, CDR2 YFSETQ. CDR3 in DNA: TGCGCCAGCAGCGATTGGACAGGGGGCGGGGAGCTGTTTTTT. This translates into CASSDWTGGGELFF.

This clone was detected a few times. The chain links TRBV5-1 to TRBJ1-1; perhaps TRBD1 as D (5 bases). CDR1 is SGHRS, CDR2 YFSETQ, per germline. The CDR3 is made up of 15 amino acids. V was trimmed by 4 bases and J by 1 base, leaving 14 bases between them. The CDR3 nucleotides read TGCGCCAGCAGCCCTCTAGACAGCCGGAACACTGAAGCTTTCTTT. This encodes CASSPLDSRNTEAFF.

The chain uses TRBV7-8 and TRBJ2-7; D unclear. This CDR3 is built from 11 residues. V was cut by 1 base and J by 8 bases, with 6 bases left in between. Germline loops: CDR1 SGHVS, CDR2 FQNEAQ. CDR3 nucleotides: TGTGCCAGCAGCTTAGGAGACAAGCAGTACTTC. Translation: CASSLGDKQYF.

This chain connects TRBV28 to TRBJ2-3; 13 positions match TRBD2. The V and J ends lost 6 bases and 0 bases, in that order; junction bases with no gene match: 3. CDR3 length: 16 amino acids. The V gene's germline CDR1 is MDHEN and CDR2 SYDVKM. The CDR3 is CASSELAGGSTDTQYF. The CDR3 DNA reads as TGTGCCAGCAGCGAACTAGCGGGAGGGAGCACAGATACGCAGTATTTT.

This CDR3 is CATSRDTSGTVGCRQYF. CDR3 nucleotides: TGTGCCACCAGCAGAGATACCTCCGGGACAGTGGGATGTCGGCAGTACTTC. This chain uses TRBV15 with TRBJ2-7; 7 bases map to TRBD1. The CDR3 spans 17 residues. CDR1 LNHNV and CDR2 YYDKDF come from the germline V gene (reference sequence). V dropped 0 bases and J dropped 9; count of bases not matched to a gene: 17.

The chain joins TRBV19 to TRBJ1-4; 10 bases line up with TRBD1. Germline lookup yields CDR1 LNHDA and CDR2 SQIVND (reference sequence). The CDR3 has 14 amino acids. The V segment lost 8 bases and the J segment 7 bases; nucleotides outside the gene matches: 7. For the CDR3, the DNA is TGTGCCAGTCGGTCGACAGGGGGCATTGAAAAACTGTTTTTT. It translates to CASRSTGGIEKLFF.

This clone has a handful of counts. This chain links TRBV5-4 with TRBJ2-7; 7 bases are shared with TRBD2. Germline-derived CDR1 and CDR2 are SGHNT and YYREEE (reference sequence). V was pared by 2 bases and J by 3 bases, with 5 bases of the junction left unmatched. The CDR3 runs 14 residues. The DNA of the CDR3 is TGTGCCAGCAGCTTCGGACTAGAAGGCTACGAGCAGTACTTC. Amino acid sequence: CASSFGLEGYEQYF.

The chain links TRBV7-8 to TRBJ1-2; D gene unclear. The germline gives CDR1 SGHVS, CDR2 FQNEAQ. The CDR3 contains 14 residues. The V end lost 1 base, the J end lost 2 bases, and 8 bases lay between the germline ends. CDR3: CASSLGHANYGYTF. The CDR3 bases are TGTGCCAGCAGCTTAGGACACGCGAACTATGGCTACACCTTC. Filled out from reference TRBV7-8 and TRBJ1-2, the complete variable domain reads GAGVSQSPRYKVAKRGQDVALRCDPISGHVSLFWYQQALGQGPEFLTYFQNEAQLDKSGLPSDRFFAERPEGSVSTLKIQRTQQEDSAVYLCASSLGHANYGYTFGSGTRLTVV.

This sequence joins TRBV7-8 and TRBJ2-3, with 8 bases aligning to TRBD1. This CDR3 is 14 amino acids long. From germline, CDR1 is SGHVS and CDR2 FQNEAQ. The V and J ends lost 4 bases and 2 bases, in that order; junction bases with no gene match: 2. The CDR3 DNA follows: TGTGCCAGCAGCTACAGGGGGGCCACAGATACGCAGTATTTT. Translated, it gives CASSYRGATDTQYF. Full variable domain (missing parts from reference TRBV7-8 and TRBJ2-3): GAGVSQSPRYKVAKRGQDVALRCDPISGHVSLFWYQQALGQGPEFLTYFQNEAQLDKSGLPSDRFFAERPEGSVSTLKIQRTQQEDSAVYLCASSYRGATDTQYFGPGTRLTVL.

The chain couples TRBV18 to TRBJ1-5; TRBD1 might be the D (5 bases). The CDR3 sequence is 14 residues long. The V gene's germline CDR1 is KGHSH and CDR2 LQKENI. Trimming took off 5 bases at V and 1 base at J, with 9 bases between the two ends. CDR3 nucleotides: TGTGCCAGCTCATTGACAGAAAGCAATCAGCCCCAGCATTTT. It specifies CASSLTESNQPQHF. The full variable domain, its missing parts supplied by reference TRBV18 and TRBJ1-5, is NAGVMQNPRHLVRRRGQEARLRCSPMKGHSHVYWYRQLPEEGLKFMVYLQKENIIDESGMPKERFSAEFPKEGPSILRIQQVVRGDSAAYFCASSLTESNQPQHFGDGTRLSIL.